The rows below give T cell receptor beta chains drawn from one sample of a study of patients and donors after allogeneic stem cell transplantation. TCRdb fed the RT-PCR reads into MiXCR, producing one record per CDR3 protein. The sample yields over 200,000 distinct CDR3 sequences, about 37% seen once. Sample: blood, either unsorted or a sorted T cell fraction (not recorded which). The receptors were sampled from a human donor who was either an allogeneic HSCT recipient or a stem cell or donor lymphocyte infusion donor (not recorded which). It is not recorded whose cells these are; they may come from a transplant donor. CDR3s include the opening cysteine and the closing phenylalanine or tryptophan. The D gene is left open where the match is weak. The size entry is marked missing in some rows and otherwise reads once, few, many or a size class.

J gene	clone size	CDR3 length	D gene	V gene	CDR3 DNA	CDR3 protein
TRBJ1-5	-	13	-	TRBV20-1	TGCAGTGCTAGAGAACAGTACGATCAGCCCCAGCATTTT	CSAREQYDQPQHF
TRBJ1-4	-	15	-	TRBV7-9	TGTGCCAGCAGCCCGTTTTTTGAGCCTAATGAAAAACTGTTTTTT	CASSPFFEPNEKLFF
TRBJ1-1	few	16	TRBD1	TRBV4-1	TGCGCCAGCAGCCAAGCTTACGCAGGGGGGAACACTGAAGCTTTCTTT	CASSQAYAGGNTEAFF
TRBJ1-4	-	13	-	TRBV12-3/TRBV12-4	TGTGCCAGCAGCCAAAGACGGAGTGAAAAACTGTTTTTT	CASSQRRSEKLFF
TRBJ1-2	-	11	-	TRBV12-3/TRBV12-4	TGTGCCAGCAGTTTGGGGGTACCGTACACCTTC	CASSLGVPYTF
TRBJ1-1	few	14	-	TRBV5-1	TGCGCCAGCAGCAAACAGCAAGAGAACACTGAAGCTTTCTTT	CASSKQQENTEAFF
TRBJ2-7	few	13	-	TRBV20-1	TGCAGTGCTAGAGTCTACAAATCAGGGGAGCAGTACTTC	CSARVYKSGEQYF
TRBJ1-4	-	15	TRBD1	TRBV6-6	TGTGCCAGCAGTCGCAGGACAGGATTTAATGAAAAACTGTTTTTT	CASSRRTGFNEKLFF
TRBJ2-2	-	14	-	TRBV15	TGTGCCACCAGCAGAGATCTGTTGAGCGGGGAGCTGTTTTTT	CATSRDLLSGELFF
TRBJ1-3	-	14	-	TRBV28	TGTGCCAGCAGTATGGGGTTCTCTGGAAACACCATATATTTT	CASSMGFSGNTIYF
TRBJ1-6	-	15	TRBD1	TRBV9	TGTGCCAGCAGCTCTCAGGGGGCGAAGAATTCACCCCTCCACTTT	CASSSQGAKNSPLHF
TRBJ2-1	-	17	-	TRBV9	TGTGCCAGCAGCGTAGATCAAGGGGCGGGGCACTACAATGAGCAGTTCTTC	CASSVDQGAGHYNEQFF
TRBJ2-5	-	13	-	TRBV7-9	TGTGCCAGCAGCCCTCAATTCCAAGAGACCCAGTACTTC	CASSPQFQETQYF
TRBJ2-7	-	15	-	TRBV6-2/TRBV6-3	TGTGCCAGCAGCATCCGGGACGGTTCTTCCTACGAGCAGTACTTC	CASSIRDGSSYEQYF
TRBJ1-2	-	17	-	TRBV30	TGTGCCTGGAGTGTACGGACCTTGAGGGGAGGAAAGAATGGCTACACCTTC	CAWSVRTLRGGKNGYTF
TRBJ2-3	few	17	TRBD1	TRBV12-3/TRBV12-4	TGTGCCAGCAGTCTGGACGGACAGGGCCTCAGCACAGATACGCAGTATTTT	CASSLDGQGLSTDTQYF
TRBJ2-2	-	14	-	TRBV5-1	TGCGCCAGCAGCTTGATGGGGTACACCGGGGAGCTGTTTTTT	CASSLMGYTGELFF
TRBJ1-5	-	15	-	TRBV7-2	TGTGCCAGCAGTTTAACAGGGCTTGGCAATCAGCCCCAGCATTTT	CASSLTGLGNQPQHF
TRBJ2-7	-	14	-	TRBV6-6	TGTGCCAGCAGATCCAGTAAGGGGGCCTACGAGCAGTACTTC	CASRSSKGAYEQYF
TRBJ2-1	once	12	-	TRBV7-2	TGTGCCAGCAGACAACCCGCCAGGGCTGCGTTCTTC	CASRQPARAAFF
TRBJ2-2	-	14	-	TRBV7-9	TGTGCCAGCAGCCTAACGTACGGGGCCGGGGAGCTGTTTTTT	CASSLTYGAGELFF
TRBJ1-2	few	16	-	TRBV7-2	TGTGCCAGCAGATTAAGCGTTCCAGGGACTTACTATGGCTACACCTTC	CASRLSVPGTYYGYTF
TRBJ1-2	-	15	-	TRBV7-2	TGTGCCAGCAGCTACAAGACAGGTCCCAACTATGGCTACACCTTC	CASSYKTGPNYGYTF
TRBJ1-4	few	14	-	TRBV27	TGTGCCAGCAGTGCTCTTCCAACTAATGAAAAACTGTTTTTT	CASSALPTNEKLFF